The 18 T cell receptor beta chains below come from one sample, sequenced in a study of tumor-infiltrating lymphocytes in primary liver carcinoma. Co-extracted RNA and DNA came from around 20-30 mg of unsorted bulk tissue. The authors made TCR beta cDNA from 400 to 550 ng total RNA with a constant-region primer. Slightly modified ARM-PCR served as the procedure for the TCR beta libraries. These libraries came from three rounds of nested multiplex PCR. TRBV1-TRBV30 forward primers paired with a C-beta reverse primer were used in the first two PCR rounds, which ran about 11 cycles each. One entry per CDR3 protein results from TCRdb running MiXCR on the multiplex PCR reads. The sample records more than 70,000 distinct CDR3 sequences, approximately 72% being singletons. Sample: liver tumor tissue from sampling region 1. Subset: tumor region T1, superior pole. The origin of the receptors is a man between 40 and 49 years old with primary liver carcinoma and hepatitis B virus infection.

On this clonotype: The junction departs from germline at one end; a sequencing error may be responsible. The chain is built from TRBV11-2 and TRBJ1-3; 9 nucleotides line up with TRBD1. The CDR3 loop spans 14 amino acids. Per the germline V gene, CDR1 is SGHAT and CDR2 is FQNNGV. The chain's CDR3 is CASSYMAQGATIHF. The CDR3 DNA sequence: TGTGCCAGCAGCTACATGGCACAGGGGGCCACCATACATTTT.

As for this clonotype: It is likely a read error, because the conserved phenylalanine at the end of the CDR3 is missing. The chain links TRBV10-2 to TRBJ2-7; unclear D gene. Trimming stripped 2 bases from V and 4 bases from J, with 9 bases between. Germline V gene lookup returns CDR1 WSHSY and CDR2 SAAADI. This CDR3 comprises 13 residues. In nucleotides, the CDR3 is TGCGCCAGCAGTGAGGGCGGTTCATACGAGCAGTACTCC. Protein sequence: CASSEGGSYEQYS.

Points on this clonotype: A read error may be the cause here, since a much bigger clone is one base away. The V call is TRBV5-1, the J call TRBJ2-5; D call uncertain. This CDR3 has 10 amino acids. Germline CDR1 reads SGHRS; CDR2 reads YFSETQ. CDR3 amino acids: CASNQETQYF. CDR3 DNA sequence: TGCGCCAGCAACCAGGAGACCCAGTACTTC.

This clonotype is a singleton in its sample. J is TRBJ2-7 and V is TRBV11-2, with 9 nucleotides matching TRBD1. The junction had 15 bases not matched to a gene; V was cut back by 4 bases and J by 5 bases. This CDR3 comprises 17 residues. In germline, CDR1 is SGHAT, CDR2 FQNNGV. CDR3 residues: CASSSRTGDSNRHEQYF. In DNA form, the CDR3 reads TGTGCCAGCAGCTCTCGGACAGGGGACTCTAACAGACACGAGCAGTACTTC.

On this clonotype: The germline gene is not matched at one end of the junction; a read error may be the cause. The CDR3 nucleotides read TGTGTCAGCAGCCAGAGAGGGGACGAGCAGTACTTC. Its protein product is CVSSQRGDEQYF. The genes are TRBV4-2 and TRBJ2-7, with D perhaps being TRBD1 or TRBD2 (5 bases each). The CDR3 loop spans 12 amino acids. Germline loops: CDR1 LGHNA, CDR2 YNFKEQ.

The rearrangement links TRBV7-9 to TRBJ2-7, with 7 bases fitting TRBD1. Germline V CDR1 and CDR2: SEHNR, FQNEAQ (reference sequence). The CDR3 covers 12 residues. V dropped 5 bases and J dropped 13; count of bases not matched to a gene: 11. The CDR3 here is CASSRTGDELYF. CDR3 nucleotide sequence: TGTGCCAGCAGCCGGACAGGAGACGAGCTCTACTTC.

The chain couples TRBV6-2 or TRBV6-3 to TRBJ2-5; a possible D gene is TRBD1 (6 bases). The germline gives CDR1 MNHEY, CDR2 SVGEGT. This CDR3 region has 19 residues. The V gene lost 4 bases and the J gene lost 2 bases, with 26 bases spanning the gap. DNA of the CDR3: TGTGCCAGCAGTTCACCCGACAATATACAGGGCAGGATTCAAGAGACCCAGTACTTC. Translated, it gives CASSSPDNIQGRIQETQYF.

Of note for this clonotype: This may be a read error: a much more frequent sequence differs by one nucleotide. This rearrangement joins TRBV25-1 to TRBJ2-5; 10 nucleotides align to TRBD2. The CDR3 sequence is 15 residues long. Per the germline V gene, CDR1 is MGHDK and CDR2 is SYGVNS. Here the CDR3 reads CASCEWLAGEETQYF. The CDR3 DNA follows: TGTGCCAGCTGTGAATGGCTAGCGGGAGAGGAGACCCAGTACTTC.

This clonotype was seen at least ten times. The chain uses TRBV4-2 and TRBJ2-7; 7 bases line up with TRBD2. With 1 base clipped from V and 4 bases from J, the junction kept 16 bases outside the gene matches. The CDR3 is 18 amino acids. Germline CDR1 and CDR2: LGHNA and YNFKEQ. CDR3 in amino acids: CASSQGAVFGGAGYEQYF. The CDR3 DNA reads as TGTGCCAGCAGCCAAGGGGCGGTTTTTGGGGGAGCGGGGTACGAGCAGTACTTC.

As for this clonotype: A junction boundary mismatches the germline segment, possibly from a read error. The chain recombines TRBV6-1 with TRBJ2-6, with a possible D match to TRBD1 (6 bases). This CDR3 has 16 amino acids. Germline CDR1 and CDR2: MNHNS and SASEGT. The chain's CDR3 is CASTRTADSGAIVLTF. The CDR3, as DNA: TGTGCCAGTACTAGGACAGCGGACTCTGGGGCCATCGTCCTGACTTTC.

A remark on this clonotype: The DNA is left out, because the CDR3 cannot be placed on it with certainty; the CDR3 is given as TCRdb lists it. The V and J genes are TRBV7-9 and TRBJ1-1; the table assigns TRBD1, which was not confirmed against the DNA. The CDR3 comprises 14 residues, both ends counted. Germline CDR1 SEHNR, CDR2 FQNEAQ (reference sequence). CDR3 loop: CPSSFGQGNTEASF.

This clonotype was detected ten times or more. The V and J genes are TRBV5-6 and TRBJ1-1; no clear D. There are 14 residues in the CDR3. The germline V and J ends were trimmed by 0 bases and 0 bases, with 6 bases remaining between them. The germline gives CDR1 SGHDT, CDR2 YYEEEE. The CDR3 spells CASSLGLMNTEAFF. The CDR3 bases are TGTGCCAGCAGCTTGGGGCTGATGAACACTGAAGCTTTCTTT.

In regard to this clonotype: Germline and junction disagree at one end, which may indicate a read error. The chain carries TRBV4-1 and TRBJ2-2, with 9 bases fitting TRBD2. Germline CDR1 is MGHRA and CDR2 is YSYEKL. This CDR3 is 15 amino acids long. The chain's CDR3 is CTSSQSSGNTGELFF. CDR3 sequence (DNA): TGCACCAGCAGCCAATCTAGCGGGAATACCGGGGAGCTGTTTTTT.

Points on this clonotype: A junction end diverges from the germline sequence, so it may reflect a read error. The chain joins TRBV10-3 to TRBJ2-1; 12 bases align to TRBD2. The length of the CDR3 is 18 residues. Germline V CDR1 and CDR2: ENHRY, SYGVKD. The CDR3 protein is CAISDRLAGDPPYNEQLF. The CDR3 DNA reads as TGCGCCATCAGTGACAGACTAGCGGGAGACCCGCCCTACAATGAGCAGTTATTC.

With regard to this clonotype: Germline and junction disagree at one end, which may indicate a read error. This rearrangement joins TRBV12-3 or TRBV12-4 to TRBJ2-7; TRBD1 matches at 7 bases. The CDR3 runs to 12 residues. The CDR3 nucleotides read TGTGCCAGCACCCGACAGGGTTACGAGCGGTACTTC. Encoded protein: CASTRQGYERYF.

About this clonotype: The junction and the germline gene differ at one end; a read error may be behind it. J is TRBJ2-1 and V is TRBV28; 11 nucleotides agree with TRBD2. The CDR3 totals 16 residues. Per germline, CDR1 MDHEN and CDR2 SYDVKM. CDR3 in amino acids: CANSSLTSGKYNEQFF. The CDR3 DNA reads TGTGCCAACAGTTCACTGACTAGCGGGAAGTACAATGAGCAGTTCTTC. Together with reference TRBV28 and TRBJ2-1, the CDR3 gives the full variable domain: DVKVTQSSRYLVKRTGEKVFLECVQDMDHENMFWYRQDPGLGLRLIYFSYDVKMKEKGDIPEGYSVSREKKERFSLILESASTNQTSMYLCANSSLTSGKYNEQFFGPGTRLTVL.

CDR3 protein: CASSISVTEAFF. In DNA, the CDR3 is TGTGCCAGCAGCATAAGTGTGACTGAAGCTTTCTTT. The chain recombines TRBV7-9 with TRBJ1-1; D uncertain. CDR1 is SEHNR and CDR2 is FQNEAQ in the germline V gene (reference sequence). The CDR3 runs 12 residues. Trimming cost V 5 bases and J 5 bases, with 9 bases left between them.

This clonotype was observed a single time. The V call is TRBV28, the J call TRBJ2-7; no clear D. The length of the CDR3 is 15 residues. Germline lookup yields CDR1 MDHEN and CDR2 SYDVKM. The V gene lost 1 base and the J gene lost 0 bases, with 10 bases spanning the gap. The CDR3 here is CASSLFMTPSYEQYF. The CDR3 coding sequence is TGTGCCAGCAGTTTATTCATGACCCCCTCCTACGAGCAGTACTTC.